The present entry profiles one TCR beta chain with its context. Its antigen is not identified. Trimming stripped 5 bases from V and 7 bases from J, with 18 bases between. This CDR3 contains 15 residues. Germline V gene data show CDR1 as KGHSH and CDR2 as LQKENI. Some clones are missing from TCRdb's copy, which holds only in-frame ones; the method was immunoSEQ multiplex PCR. The profile shows more than 2,000,000 clones, over 90% of them singletons. This sample was included in a study of shared clonotypes between healthy human individuals. Study-level points and caveats: Unshared clonotypes carried lower generation probabilities than those common to all four donors.

The sequence came from a man younger than 35 in good health. Some clones in this sample may be carry-over from other donors' samples. The sequencing input was naive CD4+ T cells from PBMCs. Subset here: CD45RA+ positively selected. This rearrangement joins TRBV18 to TRBJ2-1; D possibly corresponds to TRBD1 (5 bases). The CDR3 sequence is CASSASQGALNEQFF. In nucleotides, the CDR3 is TGTGCCAGCTCAGCCAGCCAAGGGGCGCTAAATGAGCAGTTCTTC.